This T cell receptor (beta chain) was found in a study of control samples from healthy donors and cancer patients. Germline V CDR1 and CDR2: SEHNR, FQNEAQ (reference sequence). With V trimmed by 3 bases and J by 2 bases, 12 bases remained unmatched. CDR3 length equals 18 residues. In its sample, this clone was seen a few times. Assay: immunoSEQ multiplex PCR; the TCRdb copy retains only in-frame clones and omits some. This sample has 70,000 to 85,000 clones, with 75% to 85% found just once. The chain employs TRBV7-9 and TRBJ1-5; 8 bases align to TRBD1. The clonotype was recovered from a man in his 60s with head and neck cancer. Sequencing was done on a sample of PBMCs. CDR3 sequence (DNA): TGTGCCAGCAGCTTTGAGACAGGGGCCCGAATGGGCAATCAGCCCCAGCATTTT. This codes for CASSFETGARMGNQPQHF.